Below, 15 T cell receptor beta chains from the same sample are listed, as sequenced in a study of cytomegalovirus exposure and HLA in healthy donors. This PCR relied on a set of 60 Vbeta primers and 13 Jbeta primers. Libraries were prepared by immunoSEQ multiplex PCR; TCRdb keeps only in-frame clonotypes and omits some of them. The table includes some 110,000 clones, roughly two thirds detected once. The sequenced sample consisted of PBMCs. These receptors were taken from a woman between 25 and 40 years old in good health and CMV-seronegative.

The V and J genes are TRBV9 and TRBJ2-6; 7 nucleotides agree with TRBD2. CDR3 length: 15 residues. The germline V gene encodes CDR1 SGDLS and CDR2 YYNGEE. After removal of 3 bases from V and 1 base from J, the junction contained 1 base not matched to a gene. DNA of the CDR3: TGTGCCAGCAGCGCAGCGGGGTCTGGGGCCAACGTCCTGACTTTC. Amino acid sequence: CASSAAGSGANVLTF.

The chain is built from TRBV7-2 and TRBJ2-3; 9 bases align to TRBD2. Germline assignment: CDR1 SGHTA and CDR2 FQGNSA. The CDR3 covers 16 residues. With 3 bases clipped from V and 8 bases from J, the junction kept 12 bases outside the gene matches. The CDR3 loop reads CASSFGLVSSGGTQYF. The DNA of the CDR3 is TGTGCCAGCAGCTTTGGTTTAGTTAGTAGCGGGGGTACGCAGTATTTT.

The gene calls are TRBV5-1 and TRBJ2-2, with D perhaps matching TRBD2 (6 bases). The V gene lost 4 bases and the J gene lost 0 bases, with 16 bases spanning the gap. CDR1 and CDR2 from the germline V gene are SGHRS and YFSETQ. This CDR3 comprises 17 residues. Here the CDR3 reads CASSREAHQSNTGELFF. Here the CDR3 DNA reads TGCGCCAGCAGCAGGGAGGCACACCAATCGAACACCGGGGAGCTGTTTTTT.

The chain recombines TRBV15 with TRBJ1-1; D call uncertain. Per the germline V gene, CDR1 is LNHNV and CDR2 is YYDKDF (reference sequence). Trimming shortened V by 5 bases and J by 5 bases, and 12 bases separated the two germline ends. This CDR3 has 13 amino acids. The CDR3 bases are TGTGCCACCAGCGACGACCGAGGGACTGAAGCTTTCTTT. This sequence encodes CATSDDRGTEAFF.

A single count supports this clone. This CDR3 is CASSQGFAGNHYGYTF. For the CDR3, the DNA is TGTGCCAGCAGTCAGGGGTTTGCTGGGAACCACTATGGCTACACCTTC. The chain is built from TRBV28 and TRBJ1-2; D is possibly TRBD1 (6 bases). The CDR3 has 16 amino acids. The ends were cut back, 5 bases at V and 3 bases at J, with 19 bases in the middle. CDR1 MDHEN and CDR2 SYDVKM come from the germline V gene.

This clone was seen just once. V gene TRBV30 combines with J gene TRBJ1-1; D is undetermined. Germline loops: CDR1 GTSNPN, CDR2 SVGIG (reference sequence). The CDR3 has 14 residues. V was pared by 4 bases and J by 5 bases, with 17 bases between. In DNA form, the CDR3 reads TGTGCCTGGACCACCGATCCGAACTTGACTGAAGCTTTCTTT. Translating it yields CAWTTDPNLTEAFF.

Points on this clone: The CDR3 ends on some other residue instead of the conserved phenylalanine or tryptophan, so this is likely a read error. The chain couples TRBV4-1 to TRBJ2-7; TRBD2 might be the D (5 bases). CDR1 and CDR2 from the germline V gene are MGHRA and YSYEKL. This CDR3 has 17 amino acids. The germline V and J ends were trimmed by 1 base and 2 bases, with 18 bases remaining between them. As DNA, the CDR3 is TGCGCCAGCAGCCAAGGGGGAGAACCTACCTTTCCCTACGAGCAGTACCTC. Protein product: CASSQGGEPTFPYEQYL.

A note on this clone: Germline and junction disagree at one end, which may indicate a read error. J is TRBJ2-3 and V is TRBV10-2; D might be TRBD2 (6 bases). This CDR3 region has 15 residues. The germline CDR1 and CDR2 sequences are WSHSY and SAAADI. The CDR3 is CASSGGRGDTDTQYF. The CDR3 DNA sequence: TGCGCCAGTAGTGGCGGGCGGGGTGACACAGATACGCAGTATTTT.

The chain links TRBV5-1 to TRBJ2-5; a weak D match, TRBD1 (6 bases). The CDR3 length is 15 residues. Trimming left V 0 bases short and J 3 bases short, with 12 bases between. Germline V CDR1 and CDR2: SGHRS, YFSETQ. The CDR3 sequence: CASSLVDRQEETQYF. CDR3 sequence (DNA): TGCGCCAGCAGCTTGGTTGATCGACAGGAAGAGACCCAGTACTTC.

The chain employs TRBV6-5 and TRBJ1-2, with 8 nucleotides matching TRBD1. Germline V lookup: CDR1 MNHEY, CDR2 SVGAGI. V trimming: 7 bases; J trimming: 2 bases; junction bases outside the gene matches: 9. This CDR3 is built from 15 residues. CDR3 amino acids: CASTRTGPENYGYTF. CDR3 DNA sequence: TGTGCCAGCACCCGGACAGGGCCAGAGAACTATGGCTACACCTTC.

The chain has TRBV27 and TRBJ2-7; perhaps TRBD1 as D (6 bases). The germline V gene has CDR1 MNHEY and CDR2 SMNVEV (reference sequence). This CDR3 spans 14 amino acids. Trimming left V 6 bases short and J 3 bases short, with 15 bases between. The CDR3 sequence is CASRAGAEGYEQYF. The CDR3 nucleotides read TGTGCCAGCAGGGCAGGGGCAGAGGGCTACGAGCAGTACTTC.

V and J are TRBV11-2 and TRBJ1-3, with D perhaps TRBD1 (5 bases). Germline V lookup: CDR1 SGHAT, CDR2 FQNNGV. V gave up 1 base and J gave up 8 bases, with 6 bases separating them. CDR3 length: 12 amino acids. The CDR3 nucleotides are TGTGCCAGCAGCTTAGCCAGGGACACCATATATTTT. Amino acids: CASSLARDTIYF.

The chain uses TRBV6-5 and TRBJ1-3, with D unclear. The CDR3 loop spans 14 amino acids. Germline V gene data show CDR1 as MNHEY and CDR2 as SVGAGI. Between the trimmed V and J ends, which lost 6 bases and 1 base, there was a span of 10 bases. The CDR3 loop is CASRREVSGNTIYF. The CDR3 nucleotides are TGTGCCAGCAGAAGGGAGGTGTCTGGAAACACCATATATTTT.

The chain links TRBV28 to TRBJ1-2; 8 positions match TRBD1. The V gene end was trimmed by 5 bases and the J gene end by 5 bases; junction bases not matched to a gene: 7. This CDR3 has 14 residues. Germline loops: CDR1 MDHEN, CDR2 SYDVKM. CDR3 loop: CASSPQGAQYGYTF. CDR3 nucleotides: TGTGCCAGCAGTCCGCAGGGGGCCCAGTATGGCTACACCTTC.

This chain joins TRBV7-9 and TRBJ2-7; 10 nucleotides align to TRBD2. The CDR3 spans 15 residues. J gave up 5 bases and V 5 bases, and 9 bases lay outside the gene matches. The germline gives CDR1 SEHNR, CDR2 FQNEAQ (reference sequence). CDR3 in amino acids: CASSASSGSRDEQYF. CDR3 nucleotides: TGTGCCAGCAGCGCATCTAGCGGGAGTAGGGACGAGCAGTACTTC.